This TCR beta chain is drawn from a study of blood T cells in healthy people across ages. A sample-barcoded 5' primer and a J-beta primer mix were used in a second PCR of roughly 6 to 11 cycles. TCRdb passed the 5' RACE reads through MiXCR, listing each CDR3 protein once. Of about 670,000 distinct CDR3 sequences in the sample, 40% to 65% were seen once. CDR3 length: 16 residues. Germline trimming cut 4 bases from V and 1 base from J; bases unmatched to any gene: 8. Germline lookup yields CDR1 SGHDN and CDR2 FVKESK. Overall study results and limits: Observed TCR beta diversity showed a strong correlation with the percentage of naive T cells as measured by flow cytometry. Measured against age, TCR beta diversity per million T cells decreased in a roughly linear manner.

This clonotype was detected ten times or more. Its antigen is not identified. The chain employs TRBV14 and TRBJ2-5; 8 positions agree with TRBD1. The receptor was derived from a woman of 80 years or more in good health. Material for sequencing was blood. The chain's CDR3 is CASSPHRGVIQETQYF. The CDR3 DNA reads as TGTGCCAGCAGCCCCCACAGGGGGGTCATCCAAGAGACCCAGTACTTC.